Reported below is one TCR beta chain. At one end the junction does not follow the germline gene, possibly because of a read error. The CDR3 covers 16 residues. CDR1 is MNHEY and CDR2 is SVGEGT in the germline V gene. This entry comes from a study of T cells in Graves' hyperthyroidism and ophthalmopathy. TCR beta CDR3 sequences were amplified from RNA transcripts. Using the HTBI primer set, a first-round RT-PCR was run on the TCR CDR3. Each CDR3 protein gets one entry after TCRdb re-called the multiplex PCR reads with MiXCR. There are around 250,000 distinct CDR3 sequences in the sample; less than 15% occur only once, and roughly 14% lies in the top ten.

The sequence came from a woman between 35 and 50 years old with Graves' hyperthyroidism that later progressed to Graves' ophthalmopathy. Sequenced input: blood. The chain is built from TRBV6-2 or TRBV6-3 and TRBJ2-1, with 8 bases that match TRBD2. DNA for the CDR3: TGTGCCAGCGGTTACTCCCCACTAGCGGACTACAATGAGCAGTTCTTC. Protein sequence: CASGYSPLADYNEQFF.